The rows below give T cell receptor beta chains drawn from one sample of a study of T-cell memory formation after mild COVID-19. One entry per CDR3 protein, called by TCRdb with MiXCR from the 5' RACE reads. This sample has under 550,000 distinct CDR3 sequences, with more than 15% found just once. Sequences were obtained from PBMCs or a T cell subset sorted from them (not recorded which). The receptor source for this set is a man aged 18 to 35 who had mild COVID-19 (a few samples of this study predate the infection). Cell type and time point are not known. Each CDR3 is given with its conserved first and last residue. D genes are given only for firm matches. Clone size is given for some rows only: seen once, a few or many times, or a class if the clone is expanded.

CDR3aa,CDR3nt,abundance,d_gene,j_gene,v_gene
CASSKTGGQPQHF,TGTGCCAGCAGCAAGACAGGGGGTCAGCCCCAGCATTTT,-,TRBD1,TRBJ1-5,TRBV6-5
CSVGVGGPYQETQYF,TGCAGCGTTGGGGTAGGGGGGCCGTACCAAGAGACCCAGTACTTC,many,-,TRBJ2-5,TRBV29-1
CASSPGQATDTQYF,TGTGCCAGCAGCCCTGGACAGGCAACAGATACGCAGTATTTT,medium-sized,TRBD1,TRBJ2-3,TRBV6-4
CASSLGLAGAPYNEQFF,TGTGCCAGCAGCCTGGGACTAGCGGGGGCCCCATACAATGAGCAGTTCTTC,-,TRBD2,TRBJ2-1,TRBV5-4
CASSLVRGGRTEAFF,TGTGCCAGCAGCTTAGTCCGGGGGGGCAGGACTGAAGCTTTCTTT,-,-,TRBJ1-1,TRBV11-2
CASTLRAGGWQAFF,TGTGCCAGTACTCTTCGGGCAGGGGGTTGGCAAGCTTTCTTT,few,TRBD1,TRBJ1-1,TRBV19
CASSLWTGDYNEKLFF,TGTGCCAGCAGTTTATGGACAGGAGATTATAATGAAAAACTGTTTTTT,-,TRBD1,TRBJ1-4,TRBV12-3/TRBV12-4
CASSYRTSGNEQFF,TGTGCCAGCAGTTATCGGACTAGCGGGAATGAGCAGTTCTTC,-,TRBD2,TRBJ2-1,TRBV27
CASSLQGGGNQPQHF,TGCGCCAGCAGCTTACAGGGGGGGGGTAATCAGCCCCAGCATTTT,many,TRBD1,TRBJ1-5,TRBV5-1
CASSWSTGGDAEAFF,TGTGCCAGCAGTTGGTCCACAGGGGGGGACGCTGAAGCTTTCTTT,-,TRBD1,TRBJ1-1,TRBV6-5
CASSWTSETDTQYF,TGTGCCAGCAGTTGGACTAGCGAAACAGATACGCAGTATTTT,-,TRBD2,TRBJ2-3,TRBV7-2
CASSEDDKTEAFF,TGTGCCAGCAGTGAAGATGACAAGACTGAAGCTTTCTTT,-,-,TRBJ1-1,TRBV25-1
CASSLGTQGSYNEQFF,TGTGCCAGCAGTTTAGGGACTCAAGGCTCCTACAATGAGCAGTTCTTC,-,-,TRBJ2-1,TRBV27
CASSSGPSASTDTQYF,TGTGCCAGCAGCTCCGGGCCTTCCGCTAGCACAGATACGCAGTATTTT,-,-,TRBJ2-3,TRBV7-3
CASSPWDVAYNEQFF,TGTGCCAGCAGTCCCTGGGACGTGGCCTACAATGAGCAGTTCTTC,few,-,TRBJ2-1,TRBV6-2/TRBV6-3
CSVEHLLNYGYTF,TGCAGCGTTGAACACCTTCTTAACTATGGCTACACCTTC,few,-,TRBJ1-2,TRBV29-1
CASSLSTGDGYTF,TGTGCCAGCAGCTTATCCACAGGGGATGGCTACACCTTC,few,TRBD1,TRBJ1-2,TRBV7-9
CASSQVDSGSPLHF,TGTGCCAGCAGCCAAGTTGACAGTGGTTCACCCCTCCACTTT,few,-,TRBJ1-6,TRBV14
CASSQAIGTGLREQYF,TGTGCCAGCAGCCAAGCGATCGGGACAGGGTTGAGGGAGCAGTACTTC,-,TRBD1,TRBJ2-7,TRBV4-2
CASSPRTGYAGTEAFF,TGCGCCAGCAGCCCCAGGACAGGGTACGCCGGGACTGAAGCTTTCTTT,-,TRBD1,TRBJ1-1,TRBV5-1
CASSFLLDKSDTQYF,TGTGCCAGCAGCTTTCTACTCGACAAGTCAGATACGCAGTATTTT,few,-,TRBJ2-3,TRBV11-2
CASSLYADGTGELFF,TGTGCCAGCAGTTTATATGCAGACGGCACCGGGGAGCTGTTTTTT,many,-,TRBJ2-2,TRBV12-3/TRBV12-4
CASSYLRGLNTEAFF,TGTGCCAGCAGTTACCTTCGGGGCTTGAACACTGAAGCTTTCTTT,-,-,TRBJ1-1,TRBV6-2/TRBV6-3
CSVVGWGPGYTF,TGCAGCGTTGTTGGGTGGGGGCCTGGCTACACCTTC,-,-,TRBJ1-2,TRBV29-1
CSALTHSLNYGYTF,TGCAGCGCCCTGACACACTCGCTTAACTATGGCTACACCTTC,few,-,TRBJ1-2,TRBV29-1
CSAPETGHQPQHF,TGCAGTGCTCCGGAGACAGGGCATCAGCCCCAGCATTTT,-,TRBD1,TRBJ1-5,TRBV20-1
CATTPLAGGIYNEQFF,TGTGCCACCACCCCCCTAGCGGGGGGAATCTACAATGAGCAGTTCTTC,-,TRBD2,TRBJ2-1,TRBV27
CASSGRQNQGDEQFF,TGTGCCAGCAGCGGTCGACAGAATCAGGGCGATGAGCAGTTCTTC,-,-,TRBJ2-1,TRBV7-2
CASSLGHGSYNSPLHF,TGCGCCAGCAGCTTGGGACACGGCTCCTATAATTCACCCCTCCACTTT,-,-,TRBJ1-6,TRBV5-1
CASRQEGAPSTDTQYF,TGCGCCAGCAGACAAGAGGGCGCCCCATCCACAGATACGCAGTATTTT,-,-,TRBJ2-3,TRBV4-1
CASSSDFEFRGGEKLFF,TGTGCCAGCAGCTCGGACTTTGAATTCCGCGGGGGGGAAAAACTGTTTTTT,few,-,TRBJ1-4,TRBV7-2
CASSYSGVLMNEQFF,TGTGCCAGCAGTTACAGCGGGGTATTGATGAATGAGCAGTTCTTC,few,TRBD2,TRBJ2-1,TRBV6-5
CATLRSIGEKLFF,TGTGCCACGCTGCGGTCCATAGGCGAAAAACTGTTTTTT,few,-,TRBJ1-4,TRBV18
CASSYSLQGEVFF,TGTGCCAGCAGTTATTCGTTACAGGGGGAAGTTTTCTTT,once,TRBD1,TRBJ1-1,TRBV6-5
CASSQAPRGERQWNEQFF,TGCGCCAGCAGCCAAGCCCCCCGAGGGGAGCGCCAGTGGAATGAGCAGTTCTTC,few,-,TRBJ2-1,TRBV4-1
CASSYPPGSPRMSPLHF,TGTGCCAGCAGCTACCCCCCGGGGAGCCCAAGGATGTCACCCCTCCACTTT,-,-,TRBJ1-6,TRBV7-9
CASSEQGVVGTEAFF,TGTGCCAGCAGTGAACAGGGCGTAGTTGGCACTGAAGCTTTCTTT,-,-,TRBJ1-1,TRBV25-1
CASSILSELHTQYF,TGTGCCAGTAGTATTTTATCGGAGCTCCATACGCAGTATTTT,few,-,TRBJ2-3,TRBV19
CASSDTTYEKYF,TGTGCCAGCTCGGACACGACCTACGAGAAGTACTTC,-,-,TRBJ2-7,TRBV18
CAIGLASSTGELFF,TGTGCCATCGGACTAGCAAGTAGCACCGGGGAGCTGTTTTTT,few,TRBD2,TRBJ2-2,TRBV10-3
CASSSSGGEGTQYF,TGTGCCAGCAGCTCTAGCGGGGGAGAGGGTACGCAGTATTTT,-,TRBD2,TRBJ2-3,TRBV7-3
CASSPTALTIVNTEAFF,TGTGCCAGCTCACCCACGGCGCTTACGATCGTGAACACTGAAGCTTTCTTT,few,-,TRBJ1-1,TRBV18
CASGNRNNYGYTF,TGTGCCAGCGGGAACAGGAATAACTATGGCTACACCTTC,few,-,TRBJ1-2,TRBV28
CASSGTFEGEQYF,TGTGCCAGCAGCGGGACCTTCGAGGGGGAGCAGTACTTC,few,-,TRBJ2-7,TRBV7-6
CASSTGQLYGYTF,TGTGCCAGCAGCACTGGACAGCTCTATGGCTACACCTTC,few,-,TRBJ1-2,TRBV12-3/TRBV12-4
CASSTTGTRGTDTQYF,TGTGCCAGCAGCACAACAGGGACCAGGGGCACAGATACGCAGTATTTT,few,-,TRBJ2-3,TRBV7-9
CASSQEAPGTSGTGELFF,TGCGCCAGCAGCCAAGAGGCCCCCGGGACTAGCGGTACCGGGGAGCTGTTTTTT,few,TRBD2,TRBJ2-2,TRBV4-1
CSARVPGASYGYTF,TGCAGTGCTAGAGTCCCAGGGGCCTCCTATGGCTACACCTTC,many,-,TRBJ1-2,TRBV20-1
CASSGSPEALNEQFF,TGTGCCAGCAGTGGGAGTCCGGAAGCCCTCAATGAGCAGTTCTTC,-,-,TRBJ2-1,TRBV2
CASSPGVAGTDTQYF,TGTGCCAGCAGCCCTGGGGTAGCGGGGACAGATACGCAGTATTTT,few,TRBD2,TRBJ2-3,TRBV14
CASSPEANQPQHF,TGTGCCAGCTCACCTGAGGCCAATCAGCCCCAGCATTTT,-,-,TRBJ1-5,TRBV18